This note documents a single T cell receptor (beta chain) sequence. This record comes from a study of blood T cell repertoires in COVID-19. Across the whole study: Researchers got acute and convalescent COVID-19 samples from the United States, Italy and Spain.

Trimming at V came to 3 bases and at J to 1 base, leaving 2 bases not matched to a gene. There are 14 residues in the CDR3. The germline gives CDR1 SGHNT, CDR2 YYREEE (reference sequence). Study processing details: Nucleated cell counts were estimated from reference gene primer amplification. Generated by immunoSEQ multiplex PCR, the TCRdb table keeps only in-frame clones and is missing some. V and J calls and clone size are those listed in that table; D and trimming were worked out from the DNA. The table records approximately 230,000 clones, 70% to 90% of them present only once. The specimen sequenced was peripheral blood. This chain links TRBV5-4 with TRBJ1-1, with 8 bases aligning to TRBD1. The origin of this receptor is a man aged 18 to 30 with active or convalescent COVID-19. CDR3 DNA sequence: TGTGCCAGCAGCTGGGGACAGGAGAACACTGAAGCTTTCTTT. Its translation: CASSWGQENTEAFF. Together with reference TRBV5-4 and TRBJ1-1, the CDR3 gives the full variable domain: ETGVTQSPTHLIKTRGQQVTLRCSSQSGHNTVSWYQQALGQGPQFIFQYYREEENGRGNFPPRFSGLQFPNYSSELNVNALELDDSALYLCASSWGQENTEAFFGQGTRLTVV.